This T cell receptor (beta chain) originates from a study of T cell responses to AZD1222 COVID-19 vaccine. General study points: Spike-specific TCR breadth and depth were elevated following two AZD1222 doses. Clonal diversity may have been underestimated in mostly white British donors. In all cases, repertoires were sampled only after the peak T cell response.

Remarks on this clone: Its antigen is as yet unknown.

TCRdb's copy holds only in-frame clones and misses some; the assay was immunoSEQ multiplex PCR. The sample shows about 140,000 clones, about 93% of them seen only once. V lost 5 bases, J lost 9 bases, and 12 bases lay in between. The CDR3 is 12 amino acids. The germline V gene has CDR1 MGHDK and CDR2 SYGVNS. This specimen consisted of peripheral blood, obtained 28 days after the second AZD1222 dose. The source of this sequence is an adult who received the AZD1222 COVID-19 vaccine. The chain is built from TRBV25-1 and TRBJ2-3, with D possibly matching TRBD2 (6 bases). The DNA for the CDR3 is TGTGCCAGCAGTCTGGGAGGTTGGACGCAGTATTTT. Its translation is CASSLGGWTQYF.